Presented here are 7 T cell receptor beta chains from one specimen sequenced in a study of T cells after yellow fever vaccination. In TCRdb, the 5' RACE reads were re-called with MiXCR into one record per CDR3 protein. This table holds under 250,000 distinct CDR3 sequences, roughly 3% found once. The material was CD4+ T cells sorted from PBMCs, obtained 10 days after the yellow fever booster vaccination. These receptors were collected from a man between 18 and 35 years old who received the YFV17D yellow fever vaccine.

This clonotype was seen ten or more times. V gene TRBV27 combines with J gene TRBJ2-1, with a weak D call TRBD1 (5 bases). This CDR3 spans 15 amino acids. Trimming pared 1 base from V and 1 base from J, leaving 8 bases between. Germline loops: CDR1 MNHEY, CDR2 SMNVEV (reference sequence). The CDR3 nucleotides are TGTGCCAGCAGTTTATTCCAGGGATCCTACAATGAGCAGTTCTTC. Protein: CASSLFQGSYNEQFF.

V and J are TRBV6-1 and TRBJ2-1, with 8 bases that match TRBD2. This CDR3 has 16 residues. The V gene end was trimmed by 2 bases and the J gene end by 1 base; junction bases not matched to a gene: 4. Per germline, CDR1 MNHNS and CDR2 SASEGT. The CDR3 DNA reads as TGTGCCAGCAGTGAACCCCGCGGGGGGTCCTACAATGAGCAGTTCTTC. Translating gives CASSEPRGGSYNEQFF.

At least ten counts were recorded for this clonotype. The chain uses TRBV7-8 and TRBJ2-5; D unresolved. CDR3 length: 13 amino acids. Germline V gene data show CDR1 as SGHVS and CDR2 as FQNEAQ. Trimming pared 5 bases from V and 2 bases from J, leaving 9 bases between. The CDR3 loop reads CASSPPIQETQYF. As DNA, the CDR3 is TGTGCCAGCAGCCCCCCGATACAAGAGACCCAGTACTTC.

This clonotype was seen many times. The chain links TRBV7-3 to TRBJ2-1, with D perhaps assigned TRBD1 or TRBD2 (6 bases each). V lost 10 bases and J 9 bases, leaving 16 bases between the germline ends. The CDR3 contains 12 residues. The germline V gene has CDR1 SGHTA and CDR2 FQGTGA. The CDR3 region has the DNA TGTGCCACCTCACGGGGGCAGGGTGAGCAGTTCTTC. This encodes CATSRGQGEQFF.

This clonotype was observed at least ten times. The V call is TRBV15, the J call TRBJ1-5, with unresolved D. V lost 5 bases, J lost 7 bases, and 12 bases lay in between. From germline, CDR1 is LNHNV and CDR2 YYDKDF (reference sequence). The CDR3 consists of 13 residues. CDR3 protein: CATSYGLGQPQHF. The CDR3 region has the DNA TGTGCCACCAGCTATGGGTTGGGACAGCCCCAGCATTTT. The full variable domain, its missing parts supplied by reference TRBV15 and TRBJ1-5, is DAMVIQNPRYQVTQFGKPVTLSCSQTLNHNVMYWYQQKSSQAPKLLFHYYDKDFNNEADTPDNFQSRRPNTSFCFLDIRSPGLGDTAMYLCATSYGLGQPQHFGDGTRLSIL.

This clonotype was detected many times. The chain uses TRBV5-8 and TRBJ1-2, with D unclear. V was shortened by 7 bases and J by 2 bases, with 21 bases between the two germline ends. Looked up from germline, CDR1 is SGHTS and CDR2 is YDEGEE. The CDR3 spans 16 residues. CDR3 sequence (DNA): TGTGCCAGCGAGCTCGTCCCCAGGCTATCAAACTATGGCTACACCTTC. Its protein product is CASELVPRLSNYGYTF.

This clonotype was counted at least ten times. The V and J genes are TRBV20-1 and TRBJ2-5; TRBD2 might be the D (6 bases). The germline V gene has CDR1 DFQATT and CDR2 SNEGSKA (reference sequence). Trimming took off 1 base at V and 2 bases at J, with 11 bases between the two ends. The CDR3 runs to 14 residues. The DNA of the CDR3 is TGCAGTGCTAGAGGACTAGAGGCACAAGAGACCCAGTACTTC. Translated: CSARGLEAQETQYF.